The following is a T cell receptor beta chain sequence with its context. As yet, its antigen is unknown. CDR3 length: 12 amino acids. CDR1 and CDR2 (germline): LGHNA, YNFKEQ. V lost 4 bases, J lost 7 bases, and 7 bases lay in between. These data are taken from a study of T cell repertoires in cytomegalovirus infection. About the research overall: Indicated by public TCR beta signatures were CMV infection and matching HLA type. Whole-study results and caveats: Pooled public TCR beta family frequency picked out CMV carriers with the relevant HLA. HLA-C-restricted CMV-specific TCR beta clonotypes were dominant in the ex vivo response.

TCRdb reprocessed the reads with MiXCR, giving one entry per CDR3 protein. The sample carries about 740,000 distinct CDR3 sequences, 35% recorded once. The sample comprised PBMCs. This chain connects TRBV4-2 to TRBJ1-4; D unclear. This TCR was sampled from a human donor in good health (CMV status not recorded). Some clones in this sample may be carry-over from other donors' samples. The CDR3 DNA reads as TGTGCCAGCAGCCCGGACGGTGAAAAACTGTTTTTT. This translates into CASSPDGEKLFF.